Following are 16 T cell receptor beta chains from one sample sequenced in a study of CD8 T cells in ankylosing spondylitis. From the 5' RACE reads, TCRdb called clonotypes with MiXCR, one entry per CDR3 protein. The data hold 250,000 to 300,000 distinct CDR3 sequences, with roughly 20% observed a single time. Sequencing was done on a sample of blood, either unsorted or a sorted T cell fraction (not recorded which). The receptors were gathered from a male donor with ankylosing spondylitis or in good health (not recorded which).

This clonotype has a handful of counts. The rearrangement uses TRBV6-5 and TRBJ2-1; 9 bases fit TRBD2. V trimming: 2 bases; J trimming: 6 bases; junction bases outside the gene matches: 8. Germline CDR1 MNHEY, CDR2 SVGAGI. This CDR3 has 16 residues. The DNA for the CDR3 is TGTGCCAGCAGTTACGCTCGCGCGGGGGGGTCCAATGAGCAGTTCTTC. Its protein is CASSYARAGGSNEQFF.

The chain joins TRBV18 to TRBJ2-7; the D gene is possibly TRBD2 (5 bases). V was cut by 4 bases and J by 0 bases, with 10 bases left in between. This CDR3 region has 14 residues. Germline-derived CDR1 and CDR2 are KGHSH and LQKENI. CDR3 nucleotide sequence: TGTGCCAGCTCACAAAGCGGAACCTCCTACGAGCAGTACGTC. Residues: CASSQSGTSYEQYV.

This clonotype was seen only once. Since a much larger clone is just one base distant, this may be a read error. The chain joins TRBV10-3 to TRBJ2-3; D remains ambiguous. This CDR3 is built from 11 residues. CDR1 is ENHRY, CDR2 SYGVKD, per germline. This chain's CDR3 is CTTESVNTQYF. The CDR3 DNA is TGTACCACGGAGAGCGTGAATACGCAGTATTTT.

This clonotype occurred a few times. The chain has TRBV21-1 and TRBJ2-7; TRBD1 is the table's D call, not checked against the DNA. TRBV21-1 counts as a pseudogene. The CDR3 spans 14 residues. The CDR3 DNA is TGTGCCAGCAGCAAAGAGGACAGGGACTACGAGCAGTACGTC. It codes for CASSKEDRDYEQYV.

Turning to this clonotype: It is likely a read error, because the conserved phenylalanine at the end of the CDR3 is missing. This sequence joins TRBV12-3 or TRBV12-4 and TRBJ2-3; 7 bases are shared with TRBD2. After removal of 3 bases from V and 7 bases from J, the junction contained 10 bases not matched to a gene. This CDR3 spans 15 amino acids. The CDR3 here is CASSFTSEGTHTQYS. CDR3 nucleotide sequence: TGTGCCAGCAGTTTTACTAGCGAGGGGACCCATACGCAGTATTCT.

Only a few counts were recorded for this clonotype. The rearrangement links TRBV5-1 to TRBJ1-4; 8 bases align to TRBD1. In germline, CDR1 is SGHRS, CDR2 YFSETQ. This CDR3 is 15 amino acids long. Losses at the gene ends were 4 bases for V and 4 bases for J; bases not matched to a gene: 6. CDR3 sequence: CASSTDRALNEKLFF. CDR3 sequence (DNA): TGCGCCAGCAGCACGGACAGGGCCCTTAATGAAAAACTGTTTTTT. The variable domain in full, completed from reference TRBV5-1 and TRBJ1-4, reads KAGVTQTPRYLIKTRGQQVTLSCSPISGHRSVSWYQQTPGQGLQFLFEYFSETQRNKGNFPGRFSGRQFSNSRSEMNVSTLELGDSALYLCASSTDRALNEKLFFGSGTQLSVL.

The J gene is TRBJ2-1, the V gene TRBV7-6, with TRBD2 identical over 7 bases. CDR3 size: 20 residues. From germline, CDR1 is SGHVS and CDR2 FNYEAQ. V shed 2 bases and J 6 bases; nucleotides not matched to a gene: 22. This chain's CDR3 is CASSLKGPSTGRHLTNEQFF. The DNA for the CDR3 is TGTGCCAGCAGCTTAAAGGGTCCAAGCACCGGGAGGCACCTCACCAATGAGCAGTTCTTC.

The rearrangement joins TRBV6-5 to TRBJ2-1; weak D call: TRBD2 (6 bases). Trimming took 4 bases from V and 0 from J, leaving 10 bases between them. Germline CDR1 and CDR2: MNHEY and SVGAGI. The CDR3 contains 15 residues. CDR3 nucleotides: TGTGCCAGCAGTTCTGCGGGGAGCTCCTACAATGAGCAGTTCTTC. Translation gives CASSSAGSSYNEQFF.

This chain connects TRBV9 to TRBJ2-3, with D possibly matching TRBD1 (5 bases). V gave up 3 bases and J gave up 2 bases, with 10 bases separating them. This CDR3 contains 14 residues. Germline CDR1 is SGDLS and CDR2 is YYNGEE. The DNA of the CDR3 is TGTGCCAGCAGCGGACGACAGCACACAGATACGCAGTATTTT. Translated: CASSGRQHTDTQYF.

V gene TRBV7-9 combines with J gene TRBJ1-1, with 7 bases lining up with TRBD1. Trimming at V came to 3 bases and at J to 11 bases, leaving 12 bases not matched to a gene. The germline V gene has CDR1 SEHNR and CDR2 FQNEAQ (reference sequence). The CDR3 spans 14 residues. The CDR3 sequence is CASSLNTGESGAFF. The CDR3 DNA reads as TGTGCCAGCAGCTTGAATACAGGGGAGAGTGGGGCTTTCTTT.

The chain recombines TRBV18 with TRBJ2-7; a possible D gene is TRBD2 (6 bases). The CDR3 totals 15 residues. V was cut by 6 bases and J by 3 bases, with 18 bases left in between. CDR1 is KGHSH, CDR2 LQKENI, per germline. The CDR3 here is CASSFNGSPNYEQYV. The CDR3 DNA is TGTGCCAGCTCCTTTAACGGGAGCCCTAACTACGAGCAGTACGTC.

This chain links TRBV21-1 with TRBJ1-1; the table's D call, TRBD1, has no DNA check behind it. TRBV21-1 is a known pseudogene. CDR3 length equals 14 residues. The CDR3 protein is CASYRRGRGPRSFF. As DNA, the CDR3 is TGTGCCAGCTATCGCCGGGGGAGGGGGCCCCGGTCTTTCTTT.

CDR3 protein: CASSHPLAGTGANVLTF. As DNA, the CDR3 is TGTGCCAGCAGCCACCCCTTAGCGGGGACTGGGGCCAACGTCCTGACTTTC. This chain links TRBV12-3 or TRBV12-4 with TRBJ2-6; 8 bases line up with TRBD2. Trimming at V came to 6 bases and at J to 2 bases, leaving 9 bases not matched to a gene. The length of the CDR3 is 17 residues.

Ten or more counts support this clonotype. The chain joins TRBV6-5 to TRBJ1-2, with a tentative D call TRBD1 (5 bases). CDR1 MNHEY and CDR2 SVGAGI come from the germline V gene. Deletions cut 0 bases from V and 8 bases from J, with 16 bases between. This CDR3 has 15 amino acids. The CDR3 is CASSYSSFGGKGYTF. CDR3 in DNA: TGTGCCAGCAGTTACTCGAGTTTCGGGGGGAAGGGCTACACCTTC.

This clonotype was counted many times. The chain has TRBV5-1 and TRBJ2-5, with D hard to call. This CDR3 region has 11 residues. The V end was cut by 4 bases, the J end by 2 bases, with 3 bases between. From germline, CDR1 is SGHRS and CDR2 YFSETQ. This CDR3 reads CASSIQETQYF. The CDR3 DNA reads as TGCGCCAGCAGCATTCAAGAGACCCAGTACTTC.

There are a few counts of this clonotype. The chain employs TRBV29-1 and TRBJ1-3; possible D gene TRBD1, 5 bases. Germline lookup yields CDR1 SQVTM and CDR2 ANQGSEA. The length of the CDR3 is 15 residues. V shed 2 bases and J shed 2 bases, with 13 bases lying between them. CDR3 amino acids: CSVERAGLAGNTIYF. The CDR3 DNA is TGCAGCGTTGAAAGGGCAGGGCTTGCTGGAAACACCATATATTTT.